This T cell receptor beta chain was sequenced during a study of blood T cell repertoires in COVID-19. Measured with immunoSEQ multiplex PCR; TCRdb has only the in-frame clones, and not every one. Of about 120,000 clones listed, 80% to 90% are singletons. The count of this clone is one. Germline V gene sequence: CDR1 SGHKS, CDR2 YYEKEE (reference sequence). V was cut by 3 bases and J by 3 bases, with 12 bases left in between. CDR3 length equals 14 residues. The sequenced material came from peripheral blood. The receptor was isolated from a human donor in a cohort sampled during active COVID-19. This chain joins TRBV5-5 and TRBJ1-2; weak D call: TRBD1 (5 bases). CDR3 bases: TGTGCCAGCAGCTCTCAGGGTCTGGACTATGGCTACACCTTC. Its translation: CASSSQGLDYGYTF.